Following are 25 T cell receptor beta chains from one sample sequenced in a study of technical replicates of blood from a handful of donors. Generated by immunoSEQ multiplex PCR, the TCRdb table keeps only in-frame clones and is missing some. The sample consists of roughly 68,000 clones, about nine tenths of them appearing once. The sequenced sample consisted of PBMCs. All receptors come from a human donor in good health. Some clones in this sample may be carry-over from other donors' samples.

CDR3 loop: CASRGTAPFMNTEAFF. The CDR3 DNA reads as TGTGCCAGTAGGGGGACAGCCCCGTTCATGAACACTGAAGCTTTCTTT. The chain recombines TRBV19 with TRBJ1-1; 7 nucleotides align to TRBD1. Trimming cost V 6 bases and J 0 bases; bases outside gene matches: 10. In germline, CDR1 is LNHDA, CDR2 SQIVND (reference sequence). This CDR3 contains 16 residues.

V and J are TRBV11-2 and TRBJ2-1, with 7 bases lining up with TRBD2. The length of the CDR3 is 14 residues. The germline V gene has CDR1 SGHAT and CDR2 FQNNGV. Trimming at V came to 4 bases and at J to 6 bases, leaving 6 bases not matched to a gene. The CDR3 DNA reads as TGTGCCAGCAGCTCAGCCAGGGAGGGCAATGAGCAGTTCTTC. It specifies CASSSAREGNEQFF.

Written as DNA, the CDR3 is TGTGCCAGCAGCTTAGTTCTCTTTCGGGATACGCAGTATTTT. Encoded protein: CASSLVLFRDTQYF. V is TRBV7-2 and J is TRBJ2-3, with D unclear. Germline CDR1 and CDR2: SGHTA and FQGNSA. The CDR3 consists of 14 residues. V lost 1 base and J lost 6, with 11 bases in between.

CDR3 amino acids: CASSPQGNEQYF. The CDR3 nucleotides are TGTGCCAGTAGCCCACAGGGTAACGAGCAGTACTTC. This sequence joins TRBV19 and TRBJ2-7; possible D gene TRBD1, 6 bases. In germline, CDR1 is LNHDA, CDR2 SQIVND (reference sequence). The CDR3 consists of 12 residues. V lost 6 bases, J lost 5 bases, and 11 bases lay in between.

The rearrangement links TRBV4-3 to TRBJ1-1, with 9 bases lining up with TRBD1. Germline V CDR1 and CDR2: LGHNA, YSLEER. V was pared by 5 bases and J by 1 base, with 5 bases of the junction left unmatched. This CDR3 is 15 amino acids long. The CDR3 sequence is CASSDRGDRNTEAFF. CDR3 nucleotide sequence: TGCGCCAGCAGCGACAGGGGGGACCGGAACACTGAAGCTTTCTTT.

The chain employs TRBV4-3 and TRBJ2-6, with D tentatively TRBD1 (5 bases). The germline V gene has CDR1 LGHNA and CDR2 YSLEER. V gave up 0 bases and J gave up 2 bases, with 14 bases separating them. This CDR3 has 18 residues. CDR3 region: CASSQDFQGSPGANVLTF. CDR3 DNA: TGCGCCAGCAGCCAAGATTTCCAGGGATCCCCTGGGGCCAACGTCCTGACTTTC.

The rearrangement uses TRBV21-1 and TRBJ1-4; no check of the table's D call, TRBD1, against the DNA was made. TRBV21-1 is a pseudogene segment. This CDR3 contains 19 residues. DNA for the CDR3: TGTGCCAGCAGCAAAGCGGAAGGCAGGGGGCCACCAACTAATGAAAAACTGTTTTTT. This codes for CASSKAEGRGPPTNEKLFF.

The J gene is TRBJ2-7, the V gene TRBV5-4; D may be TRBD1 (5 bases). Trimming stripped 4 bases from V and 5 bases from J, with 13 bases between. Per the germline V gene, CDR1 is SGHNT and CDR2 is YYREEE (reference sequence). The CDR3 is 13 amino acids. The CDR3 DNA follows: TGTGCCAGCAGCATGTTGACAGAGAACGAGCAGTACTTC. Translation: CASSMLTENEQYF.

The V and J genes are TRBV5-4 and TRBJ2-7, with 8 bases lining up with TRBD2. This CDR3 region has 13 residues. Unmatched junction bases numbered 4, after V lost 2 bases and J lost 6 bases. CDR1 SGHNT and CDR2 YYREEE come from the germline V gene (reference sequence). The CDR3 DNA sequence: TGTGCCAGCAGCTTAGCGGGAGTCGGCGAGCAGTACTTC. This gives the protein CASSLAGVGEQYF. Using reference TRBV5-4 and TRBJ2-7 for the parts outside the CDR3, the full variable domain is ETGVTQSPTHLIKTRGQQVTLRCSSQSGHNTVSWYQQALGQGPQFIFQYYREEENGRGNFPPRFSGLQFPNYSSELNVNALELDDSALYLCASSLAGVGEQYFGPGTRLTVT.

In this sample, this clone turned up once. The V call is TRBV15, the J call TRBJ1-1; D possibly corresponds to TRBD1 (5 bases). Deletions cut 5 bases from V and 3 bases from J, with 25 bases between. The CDR3 runs to 18 residues. Looked up from germline, CDR1 is LNHNV and CDR2 is YYDKDF (reference sequence). The CDR3 DNA is TGTGCCACCAGCCGACAACCAACGGGACTTCCCGGGGACACTGAAGCTTTCTTT. It translates to CATSRQPTGLPGDTEAFF. Combining the CDR3 with reference TRBV15 and TRBJ1-1 gives the whole variable domain DAMVIQNPRYQVTQFGKPVTLSCSQTLNHNVMYWYQQKSSQAPKLLFHYYDKDFNNEADTPDNFQSRRPNTSFCFLDIRSPGLGDTAMYLCATSRQPTGLPGDTEAFFGQGTRLTVV.

V and J are TRBV5-1 and TRBJ2-7; 9 positions match TRBD1. This CDR3 is built from 16 residues. CDR1 SGHRS and CDR2 YFSETQ come from the germline V gene. The J segment lost 2 bases and the V segment lost 4 bases, leaving 10 bases of the junction unmatched. The CDR3 spells CASSKTGGTGTYEQYF. CDR3 nucleotide sequence: TGCGCCAGCAGCAAGACAGGGGGGACGGGGACCTACGAGCAGTACTTC.

The J gene is TRBJ2-7, the V gene TRBV7-2; TRBD2 aligns across 7 bases. Germline values: CDR1 SGHTA, CDR2 FQGNSA. V gave up 4 bases and J gave up 3 bases; unmatched junction bases: 6. CDR3 length: 14 residues. CDR3 sequence: CASSSWGGNYEQYF. CDR3 coding DNA: TGTGCCAGCAGCTCTTGGGGAGGGAACTACGAGCAGTACTTC.

The chain employs TRBV7-9 and TRBJ2-1; TRBD2 aligns across 10 bases. J gave up 4 bases and V 5 bases, and 8 bases lay outside the gene matches. CDR1 is SEHNR, CDR2 FQNEAQ, per germline (reference sequence). The CDR3 is 16 residues long. CDR3 sequence (DNA): TGTGCCAGCAGCCAGGGAAAACTAGCGGGATACAATGAGCAGTTCTTC. Its translation is CASSQGKLAGYNEQFF.

The chain carries TRBV6-1 and TRBJ1-6; weak D call: TRBD1 (5 bases). This CDR3 comprises 14 residues. Trimming stripped 4 bases from V and 7 bases from J, with 11 bases between. In germline, CDR1 is MNHNS, CDR2 SASEGT. CDR3 amino acids: CASSGGTANSPLHF. The CDR3 DNA reads as TGTGCCAGCAGTGGCGGGACGGCGAATTCACCCCTCCACTTT.

The rearrangement uses TRBV30 and TRBJ1-1; 7 bases fit TRBD1. This CDR3 is built from 13 residues. The germline gives CDR1 GTSNPN, CDR2 SVGIG (reference sequence). The ends lost 2 bases at V and 4 bases at J; junction bases unmatched: 4. CDR3 DNA sequence: TGTGCCTGGAGTCCGGGACAGATCACTGAAGCTTTCTTT. It is translated as CAWSPGQITEAFF.

The chain is built from TRBV7-3 and TRBJ2-1; D unclear. Germline CDR1 SGHTA, CDR2 FQGTGA. The CDR3 length is 14 residues. Deletions cut 0 bases from V and 7 bases from J, with 10 bases between. The CDR3 DNA sequence: TGTGCCAGCAGCTTAACAGGCGGATGGAATGAGCAGTTCTTC. It codes for CASSLTGGWNEQFF. The complete variable domain, with remaining parts taken from reference TRBV7-3 and TRBJ2-1, reads GAGVSQTPSNKVTEKGKYVELRCDPISGHTALYWYRQSLGQGPEFLIYFQGTGAADDSGLPNDRFFAVRPEGSVSTLKIQRTERGDSAVYLCASSLTGGWNEQFFGPGTRLTVL.

The V call is TRBV10-3, the J call TRBJ1-1; D uncertain. From germline, CDR1 is ENHRY and CDR2 SYGVKD. The CDR3 spans 11 residues. V was cut by 8 bases and J by 2 bases, with 6 bases left in between. The CDR3 reads CAIRGNTEAFF. CDR3 DNA: TGTGCCATCCGAGGAAACACTGAAGCTTTCTTT.

The V call is TRBV7-2, the J call TRBJ2-5; 8 bases fit TRBD1. The trim removed 8 bases at V and 2 bases at J, leaving 4 bases unmatched. Germline lookup yields CDR1 SGHTA and CDR2 FQGNSA. CDR3 length equals 13 residues. This CDR3 is CASGRGRQETQYF. The CDR3, as DNA: TGTGCCAGCGGCAGGGGGCGGCAAGAGACCCAGTACTTC.

This chain connects TRBV9 to TRBJ2-1, with 12 bases that match TRBD1. CDR1 is SGDLS, CDR2 YYNGEE, per germline. The ends lost 2 bases at V and 9 bases at J; junction bases unmatched: 6. The CDR3 loop spans 15 amino acids. This CDR3 reads CASSVVGQGAVEQFF. In nucleotides, the CDR3 is TGTGCCAGCAGCGTTGTGGGACAGGGGGCGGTTGAGCAGTTCTTC.

The chain has TRBV12-5 and TRBJ2-6, with 9 nucleotides matching TRBD1. CDR3 length: 16 amino acids. The V gene end was trimmed by 5 bases and the J gene end by 0 bases; junction bases not matched to a gene: 2. The germline CDR1 and CDR2 sequences are LGHNT and FRNRAP. CDR3 in amino acids: CASGPDRGSGANVLTF. CDR3 DNA sequence: TGTGCTAGTGGTCCGGACAGGGGCTCTGGGGCCAACGTCCTGACTTTC.

This chain connects TRBV30 to TRBJ2-5; 12 nucleotides align to TRBD2. V was pared by 3 bases and J by 4 bases, with 3 bases of the junction left unmatched. Germline CDR1 reads GTSNPN; CDR2 reads SVGIG (reference sequence). This CDR3 spans 14 amino acids. The CDR3, as DNA: TGTGCCTGGAGCCCACTAGCGGGAGGAGAGACCCAGTACTTC. It yields the protein CAWSPLAGGETQYF.

In this sample, this clone turned up once. This chain connects TRBV6-5 to TRBJ2-7; D call uncertain. Deletions cut 4 bases from V and 6 bases from J, with 19 bases between. The CDR3 loop spans 15 amino acids. Germline V gene data show CDR1 as MNHEY and CDR2 as SVGAGI. CDR3 sequence (DNA): TGTGCCAGCAGTTTCCGAGGAGCTCCCCCCTCCGAGCAGTACTTC. Encoded protein: CASSFRGAPPSEQYF.

The J gene is TRBJ2-7, the V gene TRBV5-6; weak D call: TRBD2 (6 bases). Per germline, CDR1 SGHDT and CDR2 YYEEEE. This CDR3 is 15 amino acids long. Trimming pared 4 bases from V and 5 bases from J, leaving 19 bases between. The CDR3 DNA is TGTGCCAGCAGCCCTTGGGGCGGACGGGAGAACGAGCAGTACTTC. Translation: CASSPWGGRENEQYF.

The rearrangement links TRBV7-6 to TRBJ2-7, with 10 bases that match TRBD2. With V trimmed by 5 bases and J by 1 base, 5 bases remained unmatched. Germline V gives CDR1 SGHVS, CDR2 FNYEAQ. The CDR3 consists of 15 residues. The CDR3 loop reads CASSLSGGPSYEQYF. The CDR3 nucleotides are TGTGCCAGCAGCCTTAGCGGGGGGCCTTCCTACGAGCAGTACTTC.

The CDR3 region has the DNA TGTGCCAGCAGATTAGCGGGAGAAAGATTCCGGCAGTTCTTC. Amino acid sequence: CASRLAGERFRQFF. The gene calls are TRBV21-1 and TRBJ2-1; TRBD2 reflects the table's D call only, with no check against the DNA. TRBV21-1 is a recognized pseudogene. The CDR3 runs to 14 residues.